This TCR beta chain was found in a study of T cell responses to AZD1222 COVID-19 vaccine. Overall study findings and caveats: The study identified only a handful of AZD1222 recipients as seropositive at baseline. Most donors were white British, females outnumbered males, and clonal diversity was possibly underestimated. Increased Spike-specific TCR breadth and depth were observed after two AZD1222 doses.

Assay: immunoSEQ multiplex PCR; the TCRdb copy retains only in-frame clones and omits some. The profile shows approximately 5,800 clones, around 87% of them singletons. This clone was detected a few times. The target antigen is unknown. The V gene lost 6 bases and the J gene lost 6 bases, with 15 bases spanning the gap. Germline CDR1 reads ENHRY; CDR2 reads SYGVKD. CDR3 length: 13 residues. This TCR came from an adult who received the AZD1222 COVID-19 vaccine. Sample: peripheral blood, taken 28 days after the second AZD1222 dose. The chain links TRBV10-3 to TRBJ2-7, with D unclear. CDR3 residues: CAISDAPRGEQYF. The DNA of the CDR3 is TGTGCCATCAGCGACGCGCCTCGAGGCGAGCAGTACTTC.